This TCR beta chain was identified in a study of blood T cell repertoires in COVID-19. About the study: The United States, Italy and Spain supplied acute and convalescent COVID-19 samples.

Enrollees, about 18 to 89 years old, lived in 24 US areas. Germline V lookup: CDR1 KGHSH, CDR2 LQKENI. The V and J ends lost 5 bases and 1 base respectively, with 8 bases between them. The CDR3 spans 13 residues. Method: immunoSEQ multiplex PCR; TCRdb's copy keeps in-frame clones and lacks some. Of fewer than 200,000 clones in the sample, approximately 78% were seen once. This receptor was obtained from a woman aged 50 to 60 who had recovered from COVID-19. The rearrangement uses TRBV18 and TRBJ1-1; D unresolved. Sequenced sample: PBMCs or T cells enriched from blood (not recorded which). The CDR3 is CASSEGENTEAFF. In DNA form, the CDR3 reads TGTGCCAGCTCAGAAGGAGAGAACACTGAAGCTTTCTTT.